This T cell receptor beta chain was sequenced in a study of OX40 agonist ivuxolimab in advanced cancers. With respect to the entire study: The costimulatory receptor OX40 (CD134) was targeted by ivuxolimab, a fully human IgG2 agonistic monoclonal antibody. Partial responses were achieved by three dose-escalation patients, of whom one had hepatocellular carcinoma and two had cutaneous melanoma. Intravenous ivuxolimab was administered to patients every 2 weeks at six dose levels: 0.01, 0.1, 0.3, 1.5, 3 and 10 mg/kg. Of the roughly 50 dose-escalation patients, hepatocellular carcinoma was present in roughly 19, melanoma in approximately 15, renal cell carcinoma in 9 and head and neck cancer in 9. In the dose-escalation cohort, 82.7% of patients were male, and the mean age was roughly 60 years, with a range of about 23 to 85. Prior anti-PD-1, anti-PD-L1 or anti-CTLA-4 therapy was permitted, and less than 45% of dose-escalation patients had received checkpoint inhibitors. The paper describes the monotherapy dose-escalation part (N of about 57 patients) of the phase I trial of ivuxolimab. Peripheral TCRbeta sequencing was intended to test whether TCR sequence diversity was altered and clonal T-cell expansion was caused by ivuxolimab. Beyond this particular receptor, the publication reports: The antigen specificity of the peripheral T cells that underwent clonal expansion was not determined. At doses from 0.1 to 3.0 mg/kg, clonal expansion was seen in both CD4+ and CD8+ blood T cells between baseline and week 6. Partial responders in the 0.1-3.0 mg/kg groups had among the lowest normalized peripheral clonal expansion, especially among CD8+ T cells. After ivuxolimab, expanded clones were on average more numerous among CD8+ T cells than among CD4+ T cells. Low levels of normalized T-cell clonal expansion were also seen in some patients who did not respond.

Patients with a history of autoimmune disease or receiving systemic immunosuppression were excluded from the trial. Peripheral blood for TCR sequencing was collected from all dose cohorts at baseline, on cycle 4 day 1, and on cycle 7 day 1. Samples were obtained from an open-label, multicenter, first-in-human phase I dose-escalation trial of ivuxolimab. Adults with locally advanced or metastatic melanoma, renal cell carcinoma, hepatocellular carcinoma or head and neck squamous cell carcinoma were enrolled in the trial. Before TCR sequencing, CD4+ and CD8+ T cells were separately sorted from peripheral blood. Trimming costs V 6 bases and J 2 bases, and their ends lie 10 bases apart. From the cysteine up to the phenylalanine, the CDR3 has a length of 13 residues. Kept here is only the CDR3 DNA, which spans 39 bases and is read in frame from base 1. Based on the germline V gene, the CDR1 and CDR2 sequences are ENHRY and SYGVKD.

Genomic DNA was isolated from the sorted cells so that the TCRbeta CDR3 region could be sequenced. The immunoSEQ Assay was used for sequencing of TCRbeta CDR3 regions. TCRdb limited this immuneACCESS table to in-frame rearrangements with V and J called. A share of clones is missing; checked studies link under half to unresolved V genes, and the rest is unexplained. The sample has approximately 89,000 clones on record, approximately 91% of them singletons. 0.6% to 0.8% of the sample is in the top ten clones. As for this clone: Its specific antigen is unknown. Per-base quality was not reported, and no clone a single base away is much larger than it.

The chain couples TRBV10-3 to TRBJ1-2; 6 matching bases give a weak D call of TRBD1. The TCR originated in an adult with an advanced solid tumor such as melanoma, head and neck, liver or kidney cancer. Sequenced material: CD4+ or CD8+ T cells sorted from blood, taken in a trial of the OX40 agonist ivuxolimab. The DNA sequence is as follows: TGTGCCATCAGGGGGGGCGCAAACTATGGCTACACCTTC. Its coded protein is CAIRGGANYGYTF.